This T cell receptor (beta chain) originates from a study of shared clonotypes between healthy human individuals. Sequenced by immunoSEQ multiplex PCR; TCRdb stores in-frame clones only, minus some. Among about 2 million clones listed, roughly 94% were seen once. It was CD45RO-negative cells, positively selected for CCR7, that made up naive CD8 cells, with terminally differentiated effector memory CD45RA+ cells excluded. Turning to this clone: Other DNA sequences within the sample encode an identical CDR3.

Germline assignment: CDR1 SEHNR and CDR2 FQNEAQ (reference sequence). CDR3 size: 12 residues. The V gene lost 1 base and the J gene lost 4 bases, with 3 bases spanning the gap. The chain carries TRBV7-9 and TRBJ2-3, with D unclear. The sequencing sample was made of naive CD8+ T cells sorted from blood. The receptor was isolated from a man aged 18 to 29 in good health. The CDR3 nucleotides read TGTGCCAGCAGCTTAGATGCAGATACGCAGTATTTT. Translation gives CASSLDADTQYF. Drawing the rest from reference TRBV7-9 and TRBJ2-3, the complete variable domain is DTGVSQNPRHKITKRGQNVTFRCDPISEHNRLYWYRQTLGQGPEFLTYFQNEAQLEKSRLLSDRFSAERPKGSFSTLEIQRTEQGDSAMYLCASSLDADTQYFGPGTRLTVL.